The 28 T cell receptor beta chains below all came from one sample that was sequenced in a study of blood T cell repertoires in COVID-19. Method: immunoSEQ multiplex PCR; TCRdb's copy keeps in-frame clones and lacks some. The sample shows nearly 300,000 clones, about nine tenths of them seen only once. Sequencing used peripheral blood. The receptors shown here come from a woman aged 30 to 39 who had recovered from COVID-19.

V usage is TRBV15 and J usage is TRBJ1-4; 7 bases match TRBD1. V shed 0 bases, J shed 8 bases, and the junction held 9 bases outside the gene matches. This CDR3 contains 16 residues. Germline V gives CDR1 LNHNV, CDR2 YYDKDF (reference sequence). The CDR3 is CATSRDLRQGREKLFF. Here the CDR3 DNA reads TGTGCCACCAGCAGAGATCTGCGACAGGGTAGGGAAAAACTGTTTTTT.

This chain uses TRBV13 with TRBJ2-7; 10 nucleotides line up with TRBD1. With V trimmed by 5 bases and J by 5 bases, 9 bases remained unmatched. From germline, CDR1 is PRHDT and CDR2 FYEKMQ (reference sequence). The CDR3 spans 15 residues. CDR3 loop: CASSQLTGGSNEQYF. The CDR3 region has the DNA TGTGCCAGCAGCCAACTGACAGGGGGCTCGAACGAGCAGTACTTC.

The chain combines TRBV4-3 with TRBJ2-7; 8 positions match TRBD1. Trimming cost V 1 base and J 7 bases; bases outside gene matches: 6. Germline assignment: CDR1 LGHNA and CDR2 YSLEER. The CDR3 contains 14 residues. The CDR3 coding sequence is TGCGCCAGCAGCCAAGCACAGGGGGAGCGGGAGCAGTACTTC. This translates into CASSQAQGEREQYF.

CDR3 coding DNA: TGCGCCAGCACCCGGGACAGGGAAGCCTATGGCTACACCTTC. This encodes CASTRDREAYGYTF. The rearrangement links TRBV5-1 to TRBJ1-2, with 9 bases identical to TRBD1. The junction had 7 bases not matched to a gene; V was cut back by 6 bases and J by 4 bases. Germline V gives CDR1 SGHRS, CDR2 YFSETQ. The CDR3 extends over 14 amino acids.

The rearrangement uses TRBV6-5 and TRBJ2-5; TRBD2 matches 14 bases. CDR3 length: 15 residues. The germline V gene encodes CDR1 MNHEY and CDR2 SVGAGI. V was clipped by 6 bases and J by 4 bases; unmatched bases: 4. CDR3 in DNA: TGTGCCAGCAGGCCGGGACTAGCGGGGGCAGAGACCCAGTACTTC. Protein sequence: CASRPGLAGAETQYF.

This clone was seen once. This chain joins TRBV7-7 and TRBJ2-5, with D tentatively TRBD1 (5 bases). There are 15 residues in the CDR3. The V end lost 5 bases, the J end lost 5 bases, and 18 bases lay between the germline ends. CDR1 is SSHAT and CDR2 is FNYEAQ in the germline V gene (reference sequence). Written as DNA, the CDR3 is TGTGCCAGCAGCCCGGAGACAGTCTGGGCGGAGACCCAGTACTTC. Its translation is CASSPETVWAETQYF.

CDR3 amino acids: CASSPGTRGGETQYF. CDR3 bases: TGTGCCAGCAGCCCCGGCACTAGAGGGGGCGAGACCCAGTACTTC. This chain links TRBV3-1 (or the pseudogene TRBV3-2) with TRBJ2-5; TRBD1 agrees at 7 bases. The V and J ends lost 4 bases and 5 bases, in that order; junction bases with no gene match: 10. This CDR3 contains 15 residues. CDR1 and CDR2 (germline): LGHDT, YNNKEL (reference sequence).

CDR3 sequence reads: CSASPLGSNQPQHF. CDR3 DNA sequence: TGCAGTGCTAGTCCCCTAGGTAGCAATCAGCCCCAGCATTTT. V usage is TRBV20-1 and J usage is TRBJ1-5; no definite D call. Germline-derived CDR1 and CDR2 are DFQATT and SNEGSKA (reference sequence). With 3 bases removed from V and 0 bases from J, the gap between germline ends came to 9 bases. The CDR3 is 14 amino acids.

V and J are TRBV19 and TRBJ2-2, with a weak D call TRBD1 (5 bases). The germline V and J ends were trimmed by 4 bases and 7 bases, with 13 bases remaining between them. CDR1 LNHDA and CDR2 SQIVND come from the germline V gene (reference sequence). This CDR3 contains 14 residues. CDR3 sequence: CASSTGFYYGELFF. The CDR3 DNA follows: TGTGCCAGTAGTACAGGGTTTTATTACGGGGAGCTGTTTTTT.

This rearrangement joins TRBV19 to TRBJ2-5; D might be TRBD1 (5 bases). This CDR3 has 14 amino acids. The germline gives CDR1 LNHDA, CDR2 SQIVND (reference sequence). With 5 bases removed from V and 2 bases from J, the gap between germline ends came to 12 bases. The CDR3 region is CASSVVRGQETQYF. The CDR3 DNA sequence: TGTGCCAGTAGTGTGGTAAGGGGTCAAGAGACCCAGTACTTC.

The chain employs TRBV5-5 and TRBJ1-1; possible D gene TRBD1, 5 bases. CDR1 and CDR2 from the germline V gene are SGHKS and YYEKEE (reference sequence). The V end lost 3 bases, the J end lost 3 bases, and 12 bases lay between the germline ends. CDR3 length: 14 amino acids. The CDR3 DNA reads TGTGCCAGCAGCTCGAGCAGGGTGGACACTGAAGCTTTCTTT. It is translated as CASSSSRVDTEAFF.

The chain carries TRBV18 and TRBJ1-2, with no clear D. The CDR3 loop spans 15 amino acids. CDR1 and CDR2 (germline): KGHSH, LQKENI. With 8 bases removed from V and 1 base from J, the gap between germline ends came to 17 bases. Here the CDR3 DNA reads TGTGCCAGCAGGCTCCCCTCGGACTATAACTATGGCTACACCTTC. This sequence encodes CASRLPSDYNYGYTF.

The chain combines TRBV13 with TRBJ2-1; D uncertain. The CDR3 extends over 13 amino acids. V gave up 4 bases and J gave up 6 bases, with 10 bases separating them. The germline CDR1 and CDR2 sequences are PRHDT and FYEKMQ (reference sequence). The DNA for the CDR3 is TGTGCCAGCAGCTCCCCGGTCGGCAATGAGCAGTTCTTC. The encoded protein is CASSSPVGNEQFF. The whole variable domain, remainder taken from reference TRBV13 and TRBJ2-1, is AAGVIQSPRHLIKEKRETATLKCYPIPRHDTVYWYQQGPGQDPQFLISFYEKMQSDKGSIPDRFSAQQFSDYHSELNMSSLELGDSALYFCASSSPVGNEQFFGPGTRLTVL.

The chain uses TRBV11-3 and TRBJ2-5; D is perhaps TRBD2 (5 bases). The germline CDR1 and CDR2 sequences are SGHNT and YENEEA. This CDR3 is built from 14 residues. Trimming cost V 5 bases and J 0 bases, with 10 bases left between them. Here the CDR3 reads CASSPTTNQETQYF. For the CDR3, the DNA is TGTGCCAGCAGCCCGACTACCAACCAAGAGACCCAGTACTTC.

The chain joins TRBV6-5 to TRBJ1-5, with D possibly matching TRBD1 (5 bases). Per germline, CDR1 MNHEY and CDR2 SVGAGI. V lost 6 bases to trimming and J lost 3 bases, with 9 bases between them. The CDR3 sequence is 13 residues long. CDR3 in amino acids: CASRTAYNQPQHF. The DNA of the CDR3 is TGTGCCAGCAGGACAGCCTACAATCAGCCCCAGCATTTT.

The chain joins TRBV30 to TRBJ1-4; 10 nucleotides align to TRBD1. Germline V gives CDR1 GTSNPN, CDR2 SVGIG (reference sequence). CDR3 size: 15 residues. J lost 7 bases, V lost 1 base, and 6 bases had no gene match. CDR3 DNA: TGTGCCTGGAGTGAGGGACAGGGGACGGGTGAAAAACTGTTTTTT. Translated: CAWSEGQGTGEKLFF.

This rearrangement joins TRBV30 to TRBJ2-5; TRBD2 might be the D (5 bases). The ends were cut back, 2 bases at V and 5 bases at J, with 6 bases in the middle. The CDR3 length is 11 residues. Per the germline V gene, CDR1 is GTSNPN and CDR2 is SVGIG (reference sequence). CDR3 nucleotides: TGTGCCTGGAGTTGGGAGGAGACCCAGTACTTC. Translated, it gives CAWSWEETQYF.

This rearrangement joins TRBV3-1 (or the pseudogene TRBV3-2) to TRBJ2-7; 7 bases align to TRBD2. The CDR3 consists of 13 residues. With V trimmed by 6 bases and J by 2 bases, 4 bases remained unmatched. CDR1 is LGHDT, CDR2 YNNKEL, per germline (reference sequence). The CDR3 protein is CASRGGGTYEQYF. The CDR3 DNA reads as TGTGCCAGCAGAGGCGGGGGAACCTACGAGCAGTACTTC.

CDR3 in amino acids: CASSQDRAVGEKLFF. The CDR3 DNA follows: TGCGCCAGCAGCCAAGACAGGGCGGTAGGGGAAAAACTGTTTTTT. The rearrangement joins TRBV5-1 to TRBJ1-4, with 7 bases that match TRBD1. Per germline, CDR1 SGHRS and CDR2 YFSETQ. V lost 4 bases to trimming and J lost 8 bases; unmatched junction nucleotides: 11. The CDR3 is 15 residues long.

V usage is TRBV6-2 or TRBV6-3 and J usage is TRBJ1-2; 8 nucleotides line up with TRBD1. This CDR3 comprises 13 residues. V was clipped by 6 bases and J by 6 bases; unmatched bases: 6. From germline, CDR1 is MNHEY and CDR2 SVGEGT. CDR3 sequence (DNA): TGTGCCAGCAGCCTGGACAGGGCGAATGGCTACACCTTC. Its translation: CASSLDRANGYTF.

The rearrangement uses TRBV7-3 and TRBJ2-7, with 11 bases that match TRBD2. V lost 5 bases to trimming and J lost 6 bases; unmatched junction nucleotides: 6. Germline V gives CDR1 SGHTA, CDR2 FQGTGA. The CDR3 runs 14 residues. The CDR3 nucleotides read TGTGCCAGCAGCCCAGGACTAGCGGGCGGCGAGCAGTACTTC. It is translated as CASSPGLAGGEQYF.

This CDR3 reads CASSPGTVRNEQYF. CDR3 nucleotides: TGTGCCAGCAGCCCCGGGACAGTCCGGAACGAGCAGTACTTC. This chain links TRBV7-2 with TRBJ2-7; 7 nucleotides agree with TRBD1. Germline V CDR1 and CDR2: SGHTA, FQGNSA. The CDR3 runs 14 residues. The ends lost 5 bases at V and 5 bases at J; junction bases unmatched: 9.

In this sample, this clone turned up once. The chain has TRBV30 and TRBJ1-2; D possibly corresponds to TRBD1 (6 bases). Deletions cut 5 bases from V and 4 bases from J, with 17 bases between. There are 14 residues in the CDR3. Germline V gives CDR1 GTSNPN, CDR2 SVGIG (reference sequence). CDR3 loop: CAWGLGGQSYGYTF. Here the CDR3 DNA reads TGTGCCTGGGGCCTCGGGGGGCAGAGCTATGGCTACACCTTC.

The gene calls are TRBV28 and TRBJ2-7; D is possibly TRBD1 (10 bases). Trimming removed 5 bases at V and 2 bases at J, with 16 bases between. The CDR3 is made up of 15 amino acids. Germline loops: CDR1 MDHEN, CDR2 SYDVKM. The DNA of the CDR3 is TGTGCCAGCAGTAGCGGGGGGACAGGGGCCTACGAGCAGTACTTC. Encoded protein: CASSSGGTGAYEQYF.

V is TRBV7-9 and J is TRBJ1-2; 7 bases are shared with TRBD1. The germline V gene encodes CDR1 SEHNR and CDR2 FQNEAQ (reference sequence). There are 15 residues in the CDR3. V shed 5 bases, J shed 3 bases, and the junction held 9 bases outside the gene matches. CDR3 loop: CASSLTVGTDYGYTF. The CDR3 DNA reads TGTGCCAGCAGCCTCACTGTCGGGACAGACTATGGCTACACCTTC.

This chain links TRBV3-1 (or the pseudogene TRBV3-2) with TRBJ2-2; D is unresolved. Deletions cut 4 bases from V and 4 bases from J, with 7 bases between. From germline, CDR1 is LGHDT and CDR2 YNNKEL (reference sequence). The CDR3 covers 13 residues. This chain's CDR3 is CASSPHFTGELFF. The CDR3 DNA is TGTGCCAGCAGCCCACATTTCACCGGGGAGCTGTTTTTT.

Details on this clone: The sample holds other DNA sequences that translate to the same CDR3. The chain couples TRBV5-1 to TRBJ2-7; D ambiguous. V lost 0 bases to trimming and J lost 1 base, with 8 bases between them. The CDR3 runs to 14 residues. Germline V gene data show CDR1 as SGHRS and CDR2 as YFSETQ. As DNA, the CDR3 is TGCGCCAGCAGCTTGGGGGCCGGTTCCTACGAGCAGTACTTC. This codes for CASSLGAGSYEQYF. Full variable domain (rest looked up from reference TRBV5-1 and TRBJ2-7): KAGVTQTPRYLIKTRGQQVTLSCSPISGHRSVSWYQQTPGQGLQFLFEYFSETQRNKGNFPGRFSGRQFSNSRSEMNVSTLELGDSALYLCASSLGAGSYEQYFGPGTRLTVT.

The V and J genes are TRBV3-1 (or the pseudogene TRBV3-2) and TRBJ1-2; D gene uncertain. This CDR3 is 15 amino acids long. Germline V CDR1 and CDR2: LGHDT, YNNKEL (reference sequence). Trimming took off 1 base at V and 7 bases at J, with 16 bases between the two ends. The CDR3 is CASSQVPDSLGGYTF. The CDR3 nucleotides are TGTGCCAGCAGCCAAGTGCCCGACTCCTTGGGTGGCTACACCTTC.